Below, 23 T cell receptor beta chains from the same sample are listed, as sequenced in a study of T cells in Graves' hyperthyroidism and ophthalmopathy. RNA transcripts provided the source from which TCR beta CDR3 regions were amplified. Using the HTBI primer set, a first-round RT-PCR was run on the TCR CDR3. TCRdb called the multiplex PCR reads again in MiXCR, with one record for every CDR3 protein. In the table there are about 360,000 distinct CDR3 sequences, less than 15% of which are singletons. The sample comprised blood. These receptors all stem from a woman in her late teens or twenties with Graves' hyperthyroidism.

This clonotype was found many times. The V call is TRBV20-1, the J call TRBJ2-1; no reliable D call. This CDR3 is built from 16 residues. V was cut by 0 bases and J by 4 bases, with 16 bases left in between. Looked up from germline, CDR1 is DFQATT and CDR2 is SNEGSKA (reference sequence). The CDR3 loop is CSARDELLIGYNEQFF. DNA of the CDR3: TGCAGTGCTAGAGATGAATTGCTAATCGGATACAATGAGCAGTTCTTC.

This clonotype appeared many times. The J gene is TRBJ2-7, the V gene TRBV6-1; tentatively, D is TRBD1 or TRBD2 (5 bases each). The CDR3 loop spans 16 amino acids. The germline gives CDR1 MNHNS, CDR2 SASEGT. V was pared by 4 bases and J by 0 bases, with 16 bases between. CDR3 sequence (DNA): TGTGCCAGCAGTGCCGGGACGGGAATTAGCTCCTACGAGCAGTACTTC. This sequence encodes CASSAGTGISSYEQYF.

The CDR3 bases are TGTGCCAGCAGCACACCCTGGGAAGGGCAGCCCCAGCATTTT. Translation: CASSTPWEGQPQHF. This sequence joins TRBV6-1 and TRBJ1-5; D is uncertain. Trimming pared 6 bases from V and 7 bases from J, leaving 16 bases between. Germline assignment: CDR1 MNHNS and CDR2 SASEGT. This CDR3 is 14 amino acids long.

This clonotype was recorded at least ten times. CDR3 region: CASSPSTTQYF. CDR3 DNA sequence: TGTGCCAGCTCACCGTCGACGACCCAGTACTTC. The rearrangement joins TRBV18 to TRBJ2-5; D gene ambiguous. Trimming pared 3 bases from V and 7 bases from J, leaving 6 bases between. The germline CDR1 and CDR2 sequences are KGHSH and LQKENI. The CDR3 sequence is 11 residues long.

The CDR3 region has the DNA TGTGCCAGCAGCCTCGGACCCGGAGCGACCGGGGAGCTGTTTTTT. It is translated as CASSLGPGATGELFF. V gene TRBV3-1 combines with J gene TRBJ2-2; D call uncertain. Trimming took off 4 bases at V and 5 bases at J, with 14 bases between the two ends. Germline V gene data show CDR1 as LGHDT and CDR2 as YNNKEL (reference sequence). This CDR3 region has 15 residues.

This clonotype has ten or more counts. In nucleotides, the CDR3 is TGTGCCAGCAGTTACATTTCCAGCGGCTACCGTGCTAGCACAGATACGCAGTATTTT. Protein: CASSYISSGYRASTDTQYF. The chain recombines TRBV6-5 with TRBJ2-3, with D tentatively TRBD2 (5 bases). The CDR3 is 19 amino acids. CDR1 and CDR2 from the germline V gene are MNHEY and SVGAGI. V lost 2 bases to trimming and J lost 0 bases, with 21 bases between them.

The table lists this clonotype with many counts. The chain carries TRBV5-1 and TRBJ2-2; D is possibly TRBD2 (6 bases). CDR3 length: 16 residues. V was shortened by 4 bases and J by 6 bases, with 19 bases between the two germline ends. CDR1 and CDR2 from the germline V gene are SGHRS and YFSETQ. The CDR3 sequence is CASSRSGTREAGELFF. In DNA, the CDR3 is TGCGCCAGCAGCCGCTCCGGGACCAGGGAGGCCGGGGAGCTGTTTTTT.

A note on this clonotype: At one boundary the junction diverges from the germline segment, which might be a read error. The V call is TRBV11-3, the J call TRBJ2-2, with no clear D. This CDR3 is built from 13 residues. Germline CDR1 reads SGHNT; CDR2 reads YENEEA. CDR3 residues: CASSKESPGELFF. The DNA for the CDR3 is TGTGCTAGCAGCAAAGAGTCCCCCGGGGAGCTGTTTTTT.

This clonotype was picked up a small number of times. The chain is built from TRBV28 and TRBJ2-7; 9 bases map to TRBD1. The CDR3 contains 13 residues. Germline trimming cut 6 bases from V and 5 bases from J; bases unmatched to any gene: 5. Germline V CDR1 and CDR2: MDHEN, SYDVKM. The DNA for the CDR3 is TGTGCCAGCAGGGGACAGGGTTACCACGAGCAGTACTTC. It translates to CASRGQGYHEQYF.

This clonotype was recorded a few times. One base away lies a much larger clone, so this may be a sequencing read error. The rearrangement uses TRBV4-3 and TRBJ1-1, with TRBD1 as a possible D gene (6 bases). V shed 5 bases and J shed 4 bases, with 11 bases lying between them. The CDR3 loop spans 13 amino acids. Germline V CDR1 and CDR2: LGHNA, YSLEER. CDR3 DNA sequence: TGCGCCAGCAGCGGACAGTTGGGCACTGAAGCTTTCTTT. Translating gives CASSGQLGTEAFF.

This clonotype has a count of ten or more. J is TRBJ1-2 and V is TRBV18, with 7 bases lining up with TRBD1. Germline trimming cut 3 bases from V and 7 bases from J; bases unmatched to any gene: 5. The CDR3 contains 13 residues. Germline V gene lookup returns CDR1 KGHSH and CDR2 LQKENI. CDR3 DNA: TGTGCCAGCTCACCTACAGGGGTCCCTGGCTACACCTTC. Protein: CASSPTGVPGYTF.

This clonotype was counted many times. This chain uses TRBV18 with TRBJ2-7; 9 bases match TRBD2. This CDR3 contains 15 residues. V shed 3 bases and J 4 bases; nucleotides not matched to a gene: 7. Per germline, CDR1 KGHSH and CDR2 LQKENI. CDR3 region: CASSPMIAGEYEQYF. The CDR3 nucleotides are TGTGCCAGCTCACCTATGATAGCGGGAGAATACGAGCAGTACTTC.

This clonotype was recorded at least ten times. The J gene is TRBJ1-1, the V gene TRBV12-3 or TRBV12-4; no reliable D call. The CDR3 runs to 14 residues. The V end lost 0 bases, the J end lost 1 base, and 6 bases lay between the germline ends. As DNA, the CDR3 is TGTGCCAGCAGTTTAGCGCCGGGGAACACTGAAGCTTTCTTT. Translation: CASSLAPGNTEAFF.

The V and J genes are TRBV19 and TRBJ1-5, with 7 bases lining up with TRBD1. Looked up from germline, CDR1 is LNHDA and CDR2 is SQIVND (reference sequence). The CDR3 has 18 residues. V shed 4 bases and J 10 bases; nucleotides not matched to a gene: 22. The CDR3 spells CASSTPGGTDFTDYPQHF. The CDR3 DNA reads as TGTGCCAGTAGTACTCCCGGGGGGACAGACTTCACGGATTACCCCCAGCATTTT.

Notes on this clonotype: This clone may be a read error of a much larger clone one base away. The chain links TRBV9 to TRBJ2-7, with D possibly matching TRBD1 (6 bases). This CDR3 has 14 amino acids. Germline values: CDR1 SGDLS, CDR2 YYNGEE. Trimming pared 0 bases from V and 6 bases from J, leaving 13 bases between. The CDR3 protein is CASSVGQVSREQYF. The CDR3 bases are TGTGCCAGCAGCGTAGGACAGGTGTCACGCGAGCAGTACTTC.

The chain links TRBV5-1 to TRBJ2-2, with D maybe TRBD1 (6 bases). There are 14 residues in the CDR3. V lost 0 bases and J 4 bases, leaving 7 bases between the germline ends. Germline V lookup: CDR1 SGHRS, CDR2 YFSETQ. The CDR3 here is CASSLEQGTGELFF. CDR3 DNA sequence: TGCGCCAGCAGCTTGGAACAGGGCACCGGGGAGCTGTTTTTT.

This clonotype appeared many times. This chain connects TRBV20-1 to TRBJ1-1; D ambiguous. Germline-derived CDR1 and CDR2 are DFQATT and SNEGSKA (reference sequence). The CDR3 spans 12 residues. The CDR3 DNA follows: TGCACCTTCCCACTACAGAACACTGAAGCTTTCTTT. Protein sequence: CTFPLQNTEAFF.

This clonotype was observed many times. The chain has TRBV12-3 or TRBV12-4 and TRBJ1-4; D gene uncertain. With 5 bases removed from V and 6 bases from J, the gap between germline ends came to 13 bases. This CDR3 has 14 residues. For the CDR3, the DNA is TGTGCCAGCAGTCCGGGCCGCGGGGATGAAAAACTGTTTTTT. Its protein is CASSPGRGDEKLFF.

This clonotype has a handful of counts. The rearrangement links TRBV20-1 to TRBJ2-5, with D possibly being TRBD2 (6 bases). Trimming took 0 bases from V and 5 from J, leaving 16 bases between them. The CDR3 loop spans 15 amino acids. Germline CDR1 and CDR2: DFQATT and SNEGSKA (reference sequence). The CDR3: CSARDRGGIRETQYF. The CDR3 nucleotides read TGCAGTGCTAGAGATCGGGGCGGGATCCGCGAGACCCAGTACTTC.

Concerning this clonotype: This could be a read error, since a much larger clone is one nucleotide away. The CDR3 here is CASSFPRNEQFF. The DNA of the CDR3 is TGTGCCAGCAGCTTCCCCCGCAATGAGCAGTTCTTC. The rearrangement joins TRBV5-4 to TRBJ2-1; no firm D call. CDR1 SGHNT and CDR2 YYREEE come from the germline V gene (reference sequence). The CDR3 runs 12 residues. V lost 2 bases to trimming and J lost 6 bases, with 6 bases between them.

Ten or more counts support this clonotype. The chain is built from TRBV27 and TRBJ2-7, with D possibly TRBD1 on 6 matching bases. This CDR3 contains 13 residues. The germline V gene has CDR1 MNHEY and CDR2 SMNVEV (reference sequence). The ends were cut back, 7 bases at V and 0 bases at J, with 10 bases in the middle. This CDR3 is CASTRDNSYEQYF. The CDR3 nucleotides read TGTGCCAGCACAAGGGACAACTCCTACGAGCAGTACTTC.

V usage is TRBV19 and J usage is TRBJ2-4; D possibly corresponds to TRBD1 (5 bases). CDR3 length equals 15 residues. Germline V gene sequence: CDR1 LNHDA, CDR2 SQIVND (reference sequence). Deletions cut 0 bases from V and 7 bases from J, with 13 bases between. CDR3 coding DNA: TGTGCCAGTAGTATAGATGGTTGGGGCCGGAACATTCAGTACTTC. Translation: CASSIDGWGRNIQYF.

This clonotype occurred many times. The chain couples TRBV6-2 or TRBV6-3 to TRBJ2-7, with 9 bases that match TRBD1. The CDR3 covers 15 residues. J was trimmed by 6 bases and V by 2 bases; bases with no gene match: 8. Germline CDR1 and CDR2: MNHEY and SVGEGT. CDR3: CASSYVGQGSGEQYF. As DNA, the CDR3 is TGTGCCAGCAGTTACGTGGGACAGGGAAGCGGCGAGCAGTACTTC.